The source of this TCR beta chain is a study of T cells in Graves' hyperthyroidism and ophthalmopathy. Ophthalmopathy cases scored 3 or more on the Clinical Activity Score and 4 or more on NOSPECS grade, with duration below 3 months. Diagnostic assessment was based on clinical symptoms, serum thyroxine and TRAb, thyroid ultrasound and orbital computed tomography. Study-wide results and limits: Before onset, ophthalmopathy was predicted by the model a median around 6 months earlier. Clonotypes that were expanded in thyroid above 0.001 mostly appeared in blood too.

Losses at the gene ends were 5 bases for V and 3 bases for J; bases not matched to a gene: 6. The length of the CDR3 is 14 residues. CDR1 MDHEN and CDR2 SYDVKM come from the germline V gene. Using RNA transcripts as the source, TCR beta CDR3 regions were amplified. First-round RT-PCR targeting the TCR CDR3 was performed with the HTBI primer set. TCRdb analysed the multiplex PCR reads with MiXCR anew, one entry per CDR3 protein. The table includes fewer than 650,000 distinct CDR3 sequences, 14% detected once. This clonotype was counted many times. What it binds is unknown. Sequenced: blood. This clonotype originated in a woman between 18 and 30 years old with Graves' ophthalmopathy. The rearrangement uses TRBV28 and TRBJ2-5; 7 nucleotides match TRBD1. CDR3 region: CASSGAGGEETQYF. Here the CDR3 DNA reads TGTGCCAGCAGTGGGGCAGGGGGAGAAGAGACCCAGTACTTC.